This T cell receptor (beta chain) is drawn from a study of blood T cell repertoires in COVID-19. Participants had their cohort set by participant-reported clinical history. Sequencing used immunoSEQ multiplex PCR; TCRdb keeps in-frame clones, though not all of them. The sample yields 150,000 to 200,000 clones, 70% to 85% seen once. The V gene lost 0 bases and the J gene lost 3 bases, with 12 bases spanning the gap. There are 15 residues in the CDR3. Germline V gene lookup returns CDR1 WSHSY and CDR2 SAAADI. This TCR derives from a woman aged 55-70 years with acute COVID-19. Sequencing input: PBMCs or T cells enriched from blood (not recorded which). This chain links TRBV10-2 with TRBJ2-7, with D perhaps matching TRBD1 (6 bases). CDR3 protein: CASSESQGHFYEQYF. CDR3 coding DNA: TGCGCCAGCAGTGAGTCCCAGGGACACTTCTACGAGCAGTACTTC.